The clone carrying this TCR beta chain came up many times. The antigen is not known. Trimming removed 7 bases at V and 3 bases at J, with 13 bases between. Germline V gene data show CDR1 as SNHLY and CDR2 as FYNNEI. CDR3 length equals 13 residues. The study enrolled patients aged 18 to 65 with newly diagnosed hyperthyroidism of under 2 months' duration. Fresh peripheral blood, about 9.6 ml, yielded the PBMCs. TCR beta CDR3 sequences were amplified from RNA transcripts. During a first-round RT-PCR of the TCR CDR3, the HTBI primer set was used. From the multiplex PCR reads, TCRdb called clonotypes with MiXCR, one entry per CDR3 protein. This sample has a few hundred thousand distinct CDR3 sequences, with about a sixth found just once. This record belongs to a study of T cells in Graves' hyperthyroidism and ophthalmopathy. Broader study findings: Most thyroid-expanded clonotypes above 0.001 were also found in blood. Model predictions of ophthalmopathy came a median approximately seven months before onset.

Sequenced sample: blood. This TCR derives from a woman aged 18-35 years with Graves' hyperthyroidism that later progressed to Graves' ophthalmopathy. V is TRBV2 and J is TRBJ2-7; tentatively, D is TRBD1 or TRBD2 (5 bases each). The CDR3 spells CASNVGTDYEQYF. The CDR3 DNA reads as TGTGCCAGCAACGTGGGGACCGACTACGAGCAGTACTTC. Full variable domain (remainder filled in from reference TRBV2 and TRBJ2-7): EPEVTQTPSHQVTQMGQEVILRCVPISNHLYFYWYRQILGQKVEFLVSFYNNEISEKSEIFDDQFSVERPDGSNFTLKIRSTKLEDSAMYFCASNVGTDYEQYFGPGTRLTVT.